A selection of T cell receptor beta chains follows, all from one sample in a study of blood T cell repertoires in COVID-19. Assay used: immunoSEQ multiplex PCR; TCRdb lists only in-frame clones, some missing. The repertoire holds a few hundred thousand clones, roughly 84% seen once, with approximately 1.5% in the top ten. Sequenced: peripheral blood. All receptors come from a woman aged 40 to 50 who had recovered from COVID-19. Both conserved end residues are part of each CDR3. Each record gives: CDR3 length, J gene, V gene, D gene, clone size, CDR3 DNA, CDR3 protein. The D gene is left open where the match is weak. Clone size is shown for a subset of rows, as once, few, many or a class of expanded clone.

len: 16
j_gene: TRBJ2-1
v_gene: TRBV25-1
d_gene: -
abundance: -
CDR3nt: TGTGCCAGCAGTGACGGTGGCGGGGCGGACCACAATGAGCAGTTCTTC
CDR3aa: CASSDGGGADHNEQFF

len: 16
j_gene: TRBJ2-5
v_gene: TRBV3-1/TRBV3-2
d_gene: TRBD2
abundance: -
CDR3nt: TGTGCCAGCAGCCATGGTAATAGCGGGGCACAAGAGACCCAGTACTTC
CDR3aa: CASSHGNSGAQETQYF

len: 17
j_gene: TRBJ2-2
v_gene: TRBV24-1
d_gene: TRBD1
abundance: -
CDR3nt: TGTGCCACCAGTGTATCGGCAGGACAGGGGAGCACCGGGGAGCTGTTTTTT
CDR3aa: CATSVSAGQGSTGELFF

len: 13
j_gene: TRBJ2-3
v_gene: TRBV10-3
d_gene: -
abundance: -
CDR3nt: TGTGCCGTATCCCCCGCTAGGAGCGCCTCGCAGTATTTT
CDR3aa: CAVSPARSASQYF

len: 13
j_gene: TRBJ1-2
v_gene: TRBV6-2/TRBV6-3
d_gene: -
abundance: -
CDR3nt: TGTGCCAGCAGGCCTACAGGGACCTATGGCTACACCTTC
CDR3aa: CASRPTGTYGYTF

len: 15
j_gene: TRBJ2-1
v_gene: TRBV5-1
d_gene: TRBD1
abundance: -
CDR3nt: TGCGCCAGCAGCTCACAGGGGTCGGTCCACAATGAGCAGTTCTTC
CDR3aa: CASSSQGSVHNEQFF

len: 14
j_gene: TRBJ2-3
v_gene: TRBV28
d_gene: -
abundance: -
CDR3nt: TGTGCCAGCAGTTTCCAGGGGCCGCCGAATACGCAGTATTTT
CDR3aa: CASSFQGPPNTQYF

len: 14
j_gene: TRBJ1-6
v_gene: TRBV3-1/TRBV3-2
d_gene: -
abundance: -
CDR3nt: TGTGCCAGCAGCCAAACTATTAGGAATTCACCCCTCCACTTT
CDR3aa: CASSQTIRNSPLHF

len: 17
j_gene: TRBJ1-3
v_gene: TRBV10-3
d_gene: -
abundance: -
CDR3nt: TGTGCCATCAGTGAGTCGAACAGGCCGGACTCTGGAAACACCATATATTTT
CDR3aa: CAISESNRPDSGNTIYF

len: 17
j_gene: TRBJ1-1
v_gene: TRBV6-2/TRBV6-3
d_gene: TRBD1
abundance: -
CDR3nt: TGTGCCAGCAGTTTTACCGGGACAGGGAATATGAACACTGAAGCTTTCTTT
CDR3aa: CASSFTGTGNMNTEAFF

len: 13
j_gene: TRBJ1-2
v_gene: TRBV12-3/TRBV12-4
d_gene: -
abundance: -
CDR3nt: TGTGCCAGCAGTTTCGGGGGTCGGGGTGGCTACACCTTC
CDR3aa: CASSFGGRGGYTF

len: 15
j_gene: TRBJ2-1
v_gene: TRBV3-1/TRBV3-2
d_gene: TRBD2
abundance: -
CDR3nt: TGTGCCAGCAGCCAAAGCGGGGGGGCCTGGGATGAGCAGTTCTTC
CDR3aa: CASSQSGGAWDEQFF

len: 16
j_gene: TRBJ1-1
v_gene: TRBV5-1
d_gene: -
abundance: -
CDR3nt: TGCGCCAGCAGCTTGGAGGCAGGCTTAACTGGCACTGAAGCTTTCTTT
CDR3aa: CASSLEAGLTGTEAFF

len: 11
j_gene: TRBJ2-7
v_gene: TRBV3-1/TRBV3-2
d_gene: -
abundance: -
CDR3nt: TGTGCCAGCAAAAAGGGAGGCGAGCAGTACTTC
CDR3aa: CASKKGGEQYF

len: 14
j_gene: TRBJ1-6
v_gene: TRBV6-2/TRBV6-3
d_gene: TRBD1
abundance: -
CDR3nt: TGTGCCAGCAGTCTCGGGACAGGGAAAAGACCCCTCCACTTT
CDR3aa: CASSLGTGKRPLHF

len: 14
j_gene: TRBJ2-7
v_gene: TRBV6-2/TRBV6-3
d_gene: TRBD1
abundance: -
CDR3nt: TGTGCCAGCAGTCTCCTTGGACAGGGGAGCGAGCAGTACTTC
CDR3aa: CASSLLGQGSEQYF

len: 13
j_gene: TRBJ1-1
v_gene: TRBV11-3
d_gene: -
abundance: few
CDR3nt: TGTGCCAGCAGCTTAGAAGAGGACACTGAAGCTTTCTTT
CDR3aa: CASSLEEDTEAFF

len: 15
j_gene: TRBJ2-7
v_gene: TRBV18
d_gene: -
abundance: -
CDR3nt: TGTGCCAGCTCACCAAGTTTAGGAGTACCGGACGAGCAGTACTTC
CDR3aa: CASSPSLGVPDEQYF

len: 18
j_gene: TRBJ2-2
v_gene: TRBV3-1/TRBV3-2
d_gene: -
abundance: once
CDR3nt: TGTGCCAGCAGCCAAGGGTCGGGCGGACTGACTAACACCGGGGAGCTGTTTTTT
CDR3aa: CASSQGSGGLTNTGELFF

len: 15
j_gene: TRBJ2-1
v_gene: TRBV6-5
d_gene: -
abundance: once
CDR3nt: TGTGCCAGCAGCCGCTCCTGGAGGGAAAACAATGAGCAGTTCTTC
CDR3aa: CASSRSWRENNEQFF

len: 14
j_gene: TRBJ1-1
v_gene: TRBV6-5
d_gene: -
abundance: -
CDR3nt: TGTGCCAGCAGTCCCCGGACTCTGAACACTGAAGCTTTCTTT
CDR3aa: CASSPRTLNTEAFF

len: 13
j_gene: TRBJ1-2
v_gene: TRBV5-5
d_gene: -
abundance: -
CDR3nt: TGTGCCAGCACCCTCCTACAGGGAAGTGGCTACACCTTC
CDR3aa: CASTLLQGSGYTF

len: 14
j_gene: TRBJ1-1
v_gene: TRBV13
d_gene: TRBD1
abundance: few
CDR3nt: TGTGCCAGCAGCCGGACAGGGTTGAACACTGAAGCTTTCTTT
CDR3aa: CASSRTGLNTEAFF

len: 14
j_gene: TRBJ1-3
v_gene: TRBV24-1
d_gene: -
abundance: -
CDR3nt: TGTGCCACCAGTGCGGGAGGGGTCGGAAACACCATATATTTT
CDR3aa: CATSAGGVGNTIYF

len: 12
j_gene: TRBJ1-2
v_gene: TRBV6-2/TRBV6-3
d_gene: TRBD1
abundance: -
CDR3nt: TGTGCCAGCAGTTACGACAGGGGAGGCTACACCTTC
CDR3aa: CASSYDRGGYTF

len: 13
j_gene: TRBJ2-7
v_gene: TRBV6-5
d_gene: -
abundance: -
CDR3nt: TGTGCCAGCGGGGGCGGTCAAACCTACGAGCAGTACTTC
CDR3aa: CASGGGQTYEQYF